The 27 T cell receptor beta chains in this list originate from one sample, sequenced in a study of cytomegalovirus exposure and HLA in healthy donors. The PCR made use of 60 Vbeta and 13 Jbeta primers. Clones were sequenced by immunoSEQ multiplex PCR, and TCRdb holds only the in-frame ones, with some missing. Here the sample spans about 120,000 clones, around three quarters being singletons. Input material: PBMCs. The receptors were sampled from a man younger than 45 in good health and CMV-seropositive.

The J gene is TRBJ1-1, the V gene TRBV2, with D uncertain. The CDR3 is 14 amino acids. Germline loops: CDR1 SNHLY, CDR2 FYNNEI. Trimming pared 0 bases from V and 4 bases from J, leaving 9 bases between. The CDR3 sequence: CASSEAGYATEAFF. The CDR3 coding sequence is TGTGCCAGCAGTGAAGCCGGTTATGCCACTGAAGCTTTCTTT.

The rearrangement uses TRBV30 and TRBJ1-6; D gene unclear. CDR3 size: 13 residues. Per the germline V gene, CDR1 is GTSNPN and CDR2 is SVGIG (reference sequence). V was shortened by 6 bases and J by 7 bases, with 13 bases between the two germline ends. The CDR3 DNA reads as TGTGCCTGTACAGTCCGTGGAAATTCACCCCTCCACTTT. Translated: CACTVRGNSPLHF.

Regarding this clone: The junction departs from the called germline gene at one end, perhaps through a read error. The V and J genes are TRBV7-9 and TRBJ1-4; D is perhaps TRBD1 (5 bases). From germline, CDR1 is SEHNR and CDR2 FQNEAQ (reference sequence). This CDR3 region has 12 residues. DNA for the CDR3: TGTTCCAGCAGCTCGACAGAGCAAAAACTGTTTTTT. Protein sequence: CSSSSTEQKLFF.

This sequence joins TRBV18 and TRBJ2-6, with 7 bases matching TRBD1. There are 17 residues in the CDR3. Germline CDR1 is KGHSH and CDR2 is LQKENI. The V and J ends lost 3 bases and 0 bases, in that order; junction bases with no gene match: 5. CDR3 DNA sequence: TGTGCCAGCTCACCGAGGACAGGCAACTCTGGGGCCAACGTCCTGACTTTC. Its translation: CASSPRTGNSGANVLTF.

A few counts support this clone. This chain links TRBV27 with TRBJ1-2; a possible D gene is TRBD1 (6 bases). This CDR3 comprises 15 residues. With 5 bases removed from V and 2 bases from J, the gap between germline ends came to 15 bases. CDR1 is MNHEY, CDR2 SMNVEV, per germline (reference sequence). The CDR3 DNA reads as TGTGCCAGCAGTCCGTCCGCAGGGGCGAACTATGGCTACACCTTC. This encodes CASSPSAGANYGYTF.

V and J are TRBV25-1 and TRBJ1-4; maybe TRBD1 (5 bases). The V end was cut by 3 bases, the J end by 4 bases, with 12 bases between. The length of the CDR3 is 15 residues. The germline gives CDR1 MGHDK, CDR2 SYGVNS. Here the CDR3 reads CASSELGGVNEKLFF. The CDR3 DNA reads TGTGCCAGCAGTGAGCTCGGGGGGGTTAATGAAAAACTGTTTTTT. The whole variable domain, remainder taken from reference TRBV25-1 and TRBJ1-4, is EADIYQTPRYLVIGTGKKITLECSQTMGHDKMYWYQQDPGMELHLIHYSYGVNSTEKGDLSSESTVSRIRTEHFPLTLESARPSHTSQYLCASSELGGVNEKLFFGSGTQLSVL.

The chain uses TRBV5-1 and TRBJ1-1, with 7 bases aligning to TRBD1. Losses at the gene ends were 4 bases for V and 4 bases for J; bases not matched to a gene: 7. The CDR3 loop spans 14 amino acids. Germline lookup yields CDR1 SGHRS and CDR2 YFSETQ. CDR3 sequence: CASSPGAGGTEAFF. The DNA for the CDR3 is TGCGCCAGCAGCCCCGGGGCAGGGGGCACTGAAGCTTTCTTT.

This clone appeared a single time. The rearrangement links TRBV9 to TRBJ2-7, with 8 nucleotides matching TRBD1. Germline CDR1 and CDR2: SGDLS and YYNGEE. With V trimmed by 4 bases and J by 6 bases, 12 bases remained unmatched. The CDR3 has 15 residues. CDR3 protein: CASSPRTGSLSEQYF. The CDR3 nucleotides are TGTGCCAGCAGCCCTCGGACAGGGAGCCTTTCCGAGCAGTACTTC.

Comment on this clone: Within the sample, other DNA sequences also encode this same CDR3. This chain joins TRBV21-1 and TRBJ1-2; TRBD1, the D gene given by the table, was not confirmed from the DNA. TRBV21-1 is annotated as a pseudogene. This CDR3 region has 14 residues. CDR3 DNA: TGTGCCAGCAGCTCGGGACAGGGACGCTCCGGCTACACCTTC. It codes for CASSSGQGRSGYTF.

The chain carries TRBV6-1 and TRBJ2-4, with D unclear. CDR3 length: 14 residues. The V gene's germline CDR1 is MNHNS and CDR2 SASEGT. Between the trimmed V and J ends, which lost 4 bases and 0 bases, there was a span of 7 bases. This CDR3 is CASSGLLAKNIQYF. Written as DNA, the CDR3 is TGTGCCAGCAGTGGACTTCTAGCCAAAAACATTCAGTACTTC.

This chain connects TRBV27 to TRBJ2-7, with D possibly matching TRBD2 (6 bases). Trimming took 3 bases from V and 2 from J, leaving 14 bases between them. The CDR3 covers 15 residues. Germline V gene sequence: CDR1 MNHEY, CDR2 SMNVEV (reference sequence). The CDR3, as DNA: TGTGCCAGCAGTTTGCGGGGTGAAATAACCTACGAGCAGTACTTC. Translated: CASSLRGEITYEQYF.

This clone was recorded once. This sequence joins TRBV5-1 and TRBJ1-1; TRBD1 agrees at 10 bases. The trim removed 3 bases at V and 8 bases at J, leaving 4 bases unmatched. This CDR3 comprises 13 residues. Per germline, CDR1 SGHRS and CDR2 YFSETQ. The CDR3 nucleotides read TGCGCCAGCAGCTACGGGACAGGGGAAGAAGCTTTCTTT. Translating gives CASSYGTGEEAFF. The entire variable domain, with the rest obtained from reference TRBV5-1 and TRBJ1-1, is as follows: KAGVTQTPRYLIKTRGQQVTLSCSPISGHRSVSWYQQTPGQGLQFLFEYFSETQRNKGNFPGRFSGRQFSNSRSEMNVSTLELGDSALYLCASSYGTGEEAFFGQGTRLTVV.

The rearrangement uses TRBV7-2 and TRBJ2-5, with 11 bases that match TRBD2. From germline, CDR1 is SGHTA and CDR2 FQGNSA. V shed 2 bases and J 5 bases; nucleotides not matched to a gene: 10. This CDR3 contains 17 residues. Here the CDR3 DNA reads TGTGCCAGCAGCTTACTGGGTCTAGCGGGGGGAGGGGAGACCCAGTACTTC. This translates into CASSLLGLAGGGETQYF.

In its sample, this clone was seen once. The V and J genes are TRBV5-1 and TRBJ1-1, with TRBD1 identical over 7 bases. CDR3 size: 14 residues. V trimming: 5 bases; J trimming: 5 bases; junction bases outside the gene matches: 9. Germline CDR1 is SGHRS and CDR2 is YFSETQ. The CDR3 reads CASRLTGLGTEAFF. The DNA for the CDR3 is TGCGCCAGCAGGTTGACAGGGTTGGGGACTGAAGCTTTCTTT.

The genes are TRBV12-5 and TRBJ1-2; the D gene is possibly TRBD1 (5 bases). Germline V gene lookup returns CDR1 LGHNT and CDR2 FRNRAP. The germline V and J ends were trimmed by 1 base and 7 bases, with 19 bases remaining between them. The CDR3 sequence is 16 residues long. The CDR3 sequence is CASGLAPGTLVGGYTF. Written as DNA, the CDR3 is TGTGCTAGTGGTTTGGCACCAGGGACTTTGGTGGGTGGCTACACCTTC.

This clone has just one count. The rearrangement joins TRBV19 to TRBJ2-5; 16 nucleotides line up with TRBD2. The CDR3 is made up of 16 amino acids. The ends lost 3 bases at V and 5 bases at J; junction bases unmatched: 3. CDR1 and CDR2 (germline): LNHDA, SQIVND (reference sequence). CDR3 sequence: CASSMGTSGGAETQYF. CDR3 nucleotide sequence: TGTGCCAGTAGTATGGGGACTAGCGGGGGGGCGGAGACCCAGTACTTC.

In DNA form, the CDR3 reads TGCGCCAGCAGCCAAGATCTGTCCCTGAACACTGAAGCTTTCTTT. Amino acid sequence: CASSQDLSLNTEAFF. The rearrangement joins TRBV4-3 to TRBJ1-1; D not certain. V was pared by 0 bases and J by 0 bases, with 8 bases between. Germline loops: CDR1 LGHNA, CDR2 YSLEER. CDR3 length: 15 residues.

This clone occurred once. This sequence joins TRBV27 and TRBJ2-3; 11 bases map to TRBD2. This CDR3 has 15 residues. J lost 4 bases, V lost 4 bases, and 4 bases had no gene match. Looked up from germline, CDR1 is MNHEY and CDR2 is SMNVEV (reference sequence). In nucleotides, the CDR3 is TGTGCCAGCAGTTGGGCTAGCGGGAGGCCAGATACGCAGTATTTT. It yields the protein CASSWASGRPDTQYF.

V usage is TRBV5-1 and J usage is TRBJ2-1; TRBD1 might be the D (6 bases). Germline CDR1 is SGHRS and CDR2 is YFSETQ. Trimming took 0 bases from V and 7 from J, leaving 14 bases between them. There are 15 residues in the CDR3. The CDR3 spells CASSLAQGPSNEQFF. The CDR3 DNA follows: TGCGCCAGCAGCTTGGCACAGGGACCATCGAATGAGCAGTTCTTC.

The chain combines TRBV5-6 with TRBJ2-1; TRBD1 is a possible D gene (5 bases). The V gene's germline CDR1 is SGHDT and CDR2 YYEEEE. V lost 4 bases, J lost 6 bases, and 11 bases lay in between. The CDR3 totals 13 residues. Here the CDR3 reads CASSRRQFNEQFF. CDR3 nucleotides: TGTGCCAGCAGCCGGCGACAGTTCAATGAGCAGTTCTTC.

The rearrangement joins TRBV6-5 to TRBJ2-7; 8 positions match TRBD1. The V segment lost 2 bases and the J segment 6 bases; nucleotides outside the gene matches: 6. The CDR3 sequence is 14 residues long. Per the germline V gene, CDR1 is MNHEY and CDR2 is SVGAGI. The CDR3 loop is CASSYRIQGGEQYF. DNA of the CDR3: TGTGCCAGCAGTTACCGTATACAGGGGGGCGAGCAGTACTTC.

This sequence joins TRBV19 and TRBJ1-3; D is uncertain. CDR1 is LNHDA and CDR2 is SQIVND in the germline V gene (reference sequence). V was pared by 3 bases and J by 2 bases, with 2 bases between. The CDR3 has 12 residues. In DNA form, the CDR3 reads TGTGCCAGTAGTATTACTGGAAACACCATATATTTT. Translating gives CASSITGNTIYF.

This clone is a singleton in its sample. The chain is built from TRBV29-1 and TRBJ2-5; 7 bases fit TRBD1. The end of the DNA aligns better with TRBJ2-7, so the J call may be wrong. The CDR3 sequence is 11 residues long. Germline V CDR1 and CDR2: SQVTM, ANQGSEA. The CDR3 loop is CSVGTVYEQYF. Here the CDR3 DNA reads TGCAGCGTGGGGACAGTCTACGAGCAGTACTTC.

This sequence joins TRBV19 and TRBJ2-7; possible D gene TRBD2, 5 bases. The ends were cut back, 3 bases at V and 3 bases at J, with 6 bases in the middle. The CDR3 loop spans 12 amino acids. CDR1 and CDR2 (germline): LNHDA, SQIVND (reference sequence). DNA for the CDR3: TGTGCCAGTAGTATGGCGGGCTACGAGCAGTACTTC. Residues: CASSMAGYEQYF.

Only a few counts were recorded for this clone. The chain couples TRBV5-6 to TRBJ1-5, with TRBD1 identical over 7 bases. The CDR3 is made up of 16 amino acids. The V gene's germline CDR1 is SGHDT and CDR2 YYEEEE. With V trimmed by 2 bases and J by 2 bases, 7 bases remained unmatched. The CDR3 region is CASSLSGGGGNQPQHF. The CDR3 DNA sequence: TGTGCCAGCAGCTTATCCGGAGGGGGCGGCAATCAGCCCCAGCATTTT. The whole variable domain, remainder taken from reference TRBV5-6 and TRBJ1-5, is DAGVTQSPTHLIKTRGQQVTLRCSPKSGHDTVSWYQQALGQGPQFIFQYYEEEERQRGNFPDRFSGHQFPNYSSELNVNALLLGDSALYLCASSLSGGGGNQPQHFGDGTRLSIL.

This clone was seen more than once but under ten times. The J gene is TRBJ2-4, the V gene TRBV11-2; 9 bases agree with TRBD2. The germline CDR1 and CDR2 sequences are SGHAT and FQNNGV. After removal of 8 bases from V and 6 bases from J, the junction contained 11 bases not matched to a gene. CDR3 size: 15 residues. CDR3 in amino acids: CASRSLAGRVNIQYF. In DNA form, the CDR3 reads TGTGCCAGCCGCTCACTAGCGGGCAGGGTAAACATTCAGTACTTC. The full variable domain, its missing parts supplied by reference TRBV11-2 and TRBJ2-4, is EAGVAQSPRYKIIEKRQSVAFWCNPISGHATLYWYQQILGQGPKLLIQFQNNGVVDDSQLPKDRFSAERLKGVDSTLKIQPAKLEDSAVYLCASRSLAGRVNIQYFGAGTRLSVL.

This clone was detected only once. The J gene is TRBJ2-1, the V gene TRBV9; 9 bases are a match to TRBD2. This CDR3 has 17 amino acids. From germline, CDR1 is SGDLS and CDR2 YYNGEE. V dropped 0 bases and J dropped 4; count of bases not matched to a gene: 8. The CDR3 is CASSVGGGGGGYNEQFF. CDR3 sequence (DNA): TGTGCCAGCAGCGTAGGAGGGGGCGGGGGGGGATACAATGAGCAGTTCTTC.